This T cell receptor (beta chain) stems from a study of cytomegalovirus exposure and HLA in healthy donors. Study-wide background: Ancestry clustering placed about 86% of some 400 genotyped donors in the Caucasian-associated cluster.

The PCR employed 60 Vbeta primers together with 13 Jbeta primers. Clones were sequenced by immunoSEQ multiplex PCR, and TCRdb holds only the in-frame ones, with some missing. The table lists some 190,000 clones, approximately 79% of them singletons. The CDR3 spans 15 residues. The J segment lost 5 bases and the V segment lost 0 bases, leaving 4 bases of the junction unmatched. Germline V CDR1 and CDR2: SGHRS, YFSETQ. This clone was observed a few times. The TCR originated in a woman younger than 30 in good health and CMV-seronegative. The material sequenced was PBMCs. The chain combines TRBV5-1 with TRBJ2-1; 8 nucleotides agree with TRBD1. The CDR3 nucleotides read TGCGCCAGCAGCTTGGTACAGGGGGTTCACAATGAGCAGTTCTTC. Translation gives CASSLVQGVHNEQFF.